This T cell receptor (beta chain) was retrieved from a study of T cell responses to AZD1222 COVID-19 vaccine. The study, taken as a whole, reports: Donors were chiefly white British, with a greater number of females, and clonal diversity was perhaps underestimated.

TCRdb keeps only in-frame clones here, not all; method: immunoSEQ multiplex PCR. The profile shows more than 80,000 clones, 85% to 90% of them singletons. Doses given second, at about 4 or about 12 weeks, were pooled. This clone showed up just once. Its target is unknown. The receptor was isolated from an adult who received the AZD1222 COVID-19 vaccine. Specimen: peripheral blood, collected 28 days after the second AZD1222 dose.

The CDR3, as DNA: TGTGCCAGCAGCGCCGGGACAGACCGCACTGAAGCTTTCTTT. The encoded protein is CASSAGTDRTEAFF. The chain links TRBV7-3 to TRBJ1-1, with 7 bases matching TRBD1. V shed 5 bases, J shed 4 bases, and the junction held 7 bases outside the gene matches. This CDR3 is built from 14 residues. CDR1 and CDR2 from the germline V gene are SGHTA and FQGTGA.